This T cell receptor (beta chain) is drawn from a study of blood T cell repertoires in COVID-19. Study-wide background: The United States, Italy and Spain supplied acute and convalescent COVID-19 samples.

This CDR3 comprises 15 residues. V lost 5 bases to trimming and J lost 3 bases, with 14 bases between them. Germline CDR1 reads MDHEN; CDR2 reads SYDVKM. Here immunoSEQ multiplex PCR was the method, and the copy in TCRdb shows in-frame clones only, minus some. The data show over 200,000 clones, over 75% seen once. Resolution of symptoms, clearance, or two negative PCRs was present in recovered Cohort 3 donors. The TCR comes from a young man who had recovered from COVID-19. The chain combines TRBV28 with TRBJ2-4; D unclear. Sequences were obtained from PBMCs or T cells enriched from blood (not recorded which). The DNA of the CDR3 is TGTGCCAGCAGTGCCCGGTTTTCGAGCAAAAACATTCAGTACTTC. It yields the protein CASSARFSSKNIQYF.